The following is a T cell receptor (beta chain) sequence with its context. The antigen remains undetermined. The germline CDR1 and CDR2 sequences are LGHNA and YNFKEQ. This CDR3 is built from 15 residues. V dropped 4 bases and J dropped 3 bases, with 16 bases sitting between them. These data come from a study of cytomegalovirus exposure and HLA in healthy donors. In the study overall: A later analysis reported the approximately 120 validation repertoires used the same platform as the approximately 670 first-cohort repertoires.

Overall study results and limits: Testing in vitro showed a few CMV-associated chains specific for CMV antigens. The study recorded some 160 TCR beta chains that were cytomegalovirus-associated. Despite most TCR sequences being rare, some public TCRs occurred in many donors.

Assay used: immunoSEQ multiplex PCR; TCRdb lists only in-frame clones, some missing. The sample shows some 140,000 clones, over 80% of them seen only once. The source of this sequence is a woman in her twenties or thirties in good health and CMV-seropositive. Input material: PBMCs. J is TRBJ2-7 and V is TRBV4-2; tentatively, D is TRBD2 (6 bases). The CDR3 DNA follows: TGTGCCAGCAGCCCTGATAGCGGATCCTACTACGAGCAGTACTTC. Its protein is CASSPDSGSYYEQYF.